This T cell receptor beta chain stems from a study of blood T cell repertoires in COVID-19. Study at large: From the United States, Italy and Spain came samples of acute and convalescent COVID-19. Nucleic acid was either cDNA or gDNA, and it came from T cells, B-cell-depleted T cells, or PBMCs.

The study drew participants aged roughly 18 to 95 years from approximately 23 US areas. In assigning cohorts, the study relied on participant-reported clinical history. This CDR3 spans 16 amino acids. Germline lookup yields CDR1 LGHNA and CDR2 YNFKEQ. Deletions cut 6 bases from V and 1 base from J, with 16 bases between. Profiling relied on immunoSEQ multiplex PCR, and the TCRdb table lists in-frame clones only, not all of them. This sample yields fewer than 200,000 clones, of which 84% are seen a single time; 10% to 15% belongs to the top ten. The source of this sequence is a man in his forties or fifties who had recovered from COVID-19. The chain combines TRBV4-2 with TRBJ1-3; possible D gene TRBD1, 6 bases. Sample: PBMCs or T cells enriched from blood (not recorded which). In DNA form, the CDR3 reads TGTGCCAGCAGTGAGACAGGTTCCGGGTCTGGAAACACCATATATTTT. Protein sequence: CASSETGSGSGNTIYF.